This T cell receptor (beta chain) was captured in a study of patients and donors after allogeneic stem cell transplantation. TCRdb re-derived calls from the RT-PCR reads in MiXCR, one entry per CDR3 protein. This table has about a million distinct CDR3 sequences, approximately 18% appearing once. Germline V gene data show CDR1 as MNHEY and CDR2 as SVGAGI. Trimming left V 0 bases short and J 0 bases short, with 11 bases between. The CDR3 covers 17 residues. The chain uses TRBV6-5 and TRBJ2-2; D unclear. The TCR originated in a human donor who was either an allogeneic HSCT recipient or a stem cell or donor lymphocyte infusion donor (not recorded which). It is not recorded whose cells these are; they may come from a transplant donor. The sequenced sample consisted of blood, either unsorted or a sorted T cell fraction (not recorded which). This CDR3 reads CASSYSSEDSNTGELFF. The DNA for the CDR3 is TGTGCCAGCAGTTACTCGAGCGAAGACTCGAACACCGGGGAGCTGTTTTTT.